The 8 T cell receptor beta chains listed next were all sequenced from one sample in a study of identical twins. Each CDR3 protein gets one entry after TCRdb re-called the 5' RACE reads with MiXCR. The table lists 450,000 or so distinct CDR3 sequences, 14% of them singletons. These data were likewise used in another study, on yellow fever vaccine responses in identical twins.

Material: CD4+ T cells sorted from blood. These receptors were obtained from a woman aged 18 to 35 in good health.

This clonotype was detected only a few times. The chain combines TRBV19 with TRBJ2-4; D is perhaps TRBD1 (6 bases). Trimming removed 3 bases at V and 6 bases at J, with 9 bases between. Germline V gives CDR1 LNHDA, CDR2 SQIVND (reference sequence). There are 13 residues in the CDR3. CDR3 amino acids: CASSIGGLNIQYF. DNA for the CDR3: TGTGCCAGTAGTATTGGGGGCTTAAACATTCAGTACTTC.

This clonotype was observed a few times. The V call is TRBV5-1, the J call TRBJ2-5; D uncertain. The CDR3 totals 14 residues. The V gene's germline CDR1 is SGHRS and CDR2 YFSETQ. The V gene lost 4 bases and the J gene lost 3 bases, with 13 bases spanning the gap. The CDR3 DNA reads as TGCGCCAGCAGCCTGACAACGGCGGAAGAGACCCAGTACTTC. Translated: CASSLTTAEETQYF.

The chain carries TRBV6-1 and TRBJ2-2; 7 positions match TRBD1. Germline V lookup: CDR1 MNHNS, CDR2 SASEGT. The trim removed 7 bases at V and 5 bases at J, leaving 13 bases unmatched. The CDR3 has 16 residues. The CDR3 DNA reads TGTGCCAGCAATATAAAAGACAGGGCCGAAACCGGGGAGCTGTTTTTT. Residues: CASNIKDRAETGELFF.

This clonotype came up many times. V usage is TRBV24-1 and J usage is TRBJ2-7, with 7 bases aligning to TRBD1. Germline CDR1 reads KGHDR; CDR2 reads SFDVKD. This CDR3 region has 15 residues. Unmatched junction bases numbered 13, after V lost 4 bases and J lost 8 bases. CDR3: CATSDSREQGYQQYF. The CDR3 nucleotides read TGTGCCACCAGTGACTCGCGCGAACAGGGGTATCAGCAGTACTTC.

CDR3 coding DNA: TGCGCCAGCAGCCCACCGCCTCCAACCGGGGAGCTGTTTTTT. The encoded protein is CASSPPPPTGELFF. This rearrangement joins TRBV4-1 to TRBJ2-2; D remains ambiguous. Germline V gene data show CDR1 as MGHRA and CDR2 as YSYEKL. The CDR3 is 14 residues long. Trimming stripped 4 bases from V and 5 bases from J, with 11 bases between.

This chain links TRBV6-5 with TRBJ2-5; no firm D call. The V end was cut by 0 bases, the J end by 5 bases, with 10 bases between. CDR1 and CDR2 (germline): MNHEY, SVGAGI. This CDR3 region has 14 residues. The CDR3 here is CASSYSWGSETQYF. As DNA, the CDR3 is TGTGCCAGCAGTTACTCTTGGGGATCGGAGACCCAGTACTTC.

The chain combines TRBV12-3 or TRBV12-4 with TRBJ2-1; 10 positions match TRBD2. The CDR3 has 15 residues. The V gene end was trimmed by 5 bases and the J gene end by 4 bases; junction bases not matched to a gene: 5. CDR3 sequence (DNA): TGTGCCAGCAGTCTTAGCGGGGGGAGGTACAATGAGCAGTTCTTC. This encodes CASSLSGGRYNEQFF.

This clonotype was counted at least ten times. The CDR3 coding sequence is TGTGCCAGCAGCGCCTACAGGCTTGGTGAGCAGTTCTTC. This sequence encodes CASSAYRLGEQFF. The V call is TRBV5-6, the J call TRBJ2-1, with a possible D match to TRBD1 (5 bases). This CDR3 has 13 amino acids. V shed 4 bases and J shed 9 bases, with 14 bases lying between them. Germline CDR1 and CDR2: SGHDT and YYEEEE. Drawing the rest from reference TRBV5-6 and TRBJ2-1, the complete variable domain is DAGVTQSPTHLIKTRGQQVTLRCSPKSGHDTVSWYQQALGQGPQFIFQYYEEEERQRGNFPDRFSGHQFPNYSSELNVNALLLGDSALYLCASSAYRLGEQFFGPGTRLTVL.